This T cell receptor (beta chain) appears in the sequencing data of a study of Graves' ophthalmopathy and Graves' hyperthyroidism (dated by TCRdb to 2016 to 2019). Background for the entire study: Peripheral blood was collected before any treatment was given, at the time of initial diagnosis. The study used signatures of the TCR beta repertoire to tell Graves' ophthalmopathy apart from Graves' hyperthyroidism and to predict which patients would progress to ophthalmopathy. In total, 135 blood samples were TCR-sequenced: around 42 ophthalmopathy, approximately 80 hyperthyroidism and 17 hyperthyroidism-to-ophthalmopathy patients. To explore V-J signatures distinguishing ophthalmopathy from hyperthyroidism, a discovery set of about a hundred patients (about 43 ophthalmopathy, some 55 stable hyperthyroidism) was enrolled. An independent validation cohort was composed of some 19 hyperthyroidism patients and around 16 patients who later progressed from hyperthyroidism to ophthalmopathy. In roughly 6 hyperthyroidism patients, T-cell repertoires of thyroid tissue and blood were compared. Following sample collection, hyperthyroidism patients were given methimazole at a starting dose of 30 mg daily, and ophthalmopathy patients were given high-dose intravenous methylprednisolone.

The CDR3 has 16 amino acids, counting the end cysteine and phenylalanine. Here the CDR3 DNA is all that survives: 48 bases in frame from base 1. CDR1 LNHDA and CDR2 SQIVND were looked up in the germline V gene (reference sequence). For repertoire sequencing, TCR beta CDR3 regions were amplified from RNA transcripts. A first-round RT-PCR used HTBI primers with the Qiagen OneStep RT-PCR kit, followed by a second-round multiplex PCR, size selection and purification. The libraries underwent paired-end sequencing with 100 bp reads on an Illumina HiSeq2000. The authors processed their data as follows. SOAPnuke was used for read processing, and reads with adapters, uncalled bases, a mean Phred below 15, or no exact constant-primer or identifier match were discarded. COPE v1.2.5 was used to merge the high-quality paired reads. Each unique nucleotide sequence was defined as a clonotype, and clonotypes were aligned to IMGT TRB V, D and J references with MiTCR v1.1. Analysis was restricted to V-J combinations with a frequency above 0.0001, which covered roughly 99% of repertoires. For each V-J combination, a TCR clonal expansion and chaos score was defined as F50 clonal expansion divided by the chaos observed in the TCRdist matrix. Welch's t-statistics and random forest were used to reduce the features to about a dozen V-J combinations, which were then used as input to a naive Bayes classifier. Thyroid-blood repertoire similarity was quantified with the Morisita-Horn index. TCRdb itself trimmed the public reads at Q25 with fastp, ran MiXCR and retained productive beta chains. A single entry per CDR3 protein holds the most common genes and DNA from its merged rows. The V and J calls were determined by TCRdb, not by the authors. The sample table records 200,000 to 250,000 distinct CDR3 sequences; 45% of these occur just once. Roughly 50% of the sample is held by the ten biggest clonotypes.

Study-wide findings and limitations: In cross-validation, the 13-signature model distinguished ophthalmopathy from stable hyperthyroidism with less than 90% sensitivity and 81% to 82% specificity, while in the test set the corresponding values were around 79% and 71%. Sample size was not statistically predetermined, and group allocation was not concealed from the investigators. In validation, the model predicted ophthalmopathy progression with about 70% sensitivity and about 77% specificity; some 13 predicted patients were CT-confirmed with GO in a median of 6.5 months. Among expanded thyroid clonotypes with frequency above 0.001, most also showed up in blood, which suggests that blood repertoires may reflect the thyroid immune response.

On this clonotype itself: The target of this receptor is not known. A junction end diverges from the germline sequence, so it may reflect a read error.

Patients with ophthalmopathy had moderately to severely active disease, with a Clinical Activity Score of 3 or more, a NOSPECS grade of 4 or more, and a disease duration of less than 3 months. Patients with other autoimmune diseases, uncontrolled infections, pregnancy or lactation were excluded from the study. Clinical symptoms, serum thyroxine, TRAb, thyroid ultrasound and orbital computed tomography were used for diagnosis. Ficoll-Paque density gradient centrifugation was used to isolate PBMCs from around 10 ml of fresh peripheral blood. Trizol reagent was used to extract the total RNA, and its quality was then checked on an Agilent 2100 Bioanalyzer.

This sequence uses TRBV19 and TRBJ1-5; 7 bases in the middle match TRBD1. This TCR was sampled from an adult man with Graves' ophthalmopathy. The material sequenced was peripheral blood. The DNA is TGTGTCAGTAGTATAGGGCAGGGGGACGTCGTTCAGCCCCAGCATTTT. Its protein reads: CVSSIGQGDVVQPQHF.